These 11 T cell receptor beta chains share one sample of origin, sequenced in a study of T cell repertoires in cytomegalovirus infection. TCRdb called the reads again in MiXCR, with one record for every CDR3 protein. This repertoire shows roughly 140,000 distinct CDR3 sequences, 23% found once; its top ten account for about 10%. The specimen was PBMCs. The receptors were sampled from a human donor in good health (CMV status not recorded). Some clones in this sample may be carry-over from other donors' samples.

With regard to this clonotype: One base away lies a much larger clone, so this may be a sequencing read error. CDR3 amino acids: CASSPSESETQYF. CDR3 in DNA: TGTGCCAGCAGTCCCAGCGAGAGCGAGACCCAGTACTTC. The chain is built from TRBV7-6 and TRBJ2-5; D is unclear. The CDR3 runs 13 residues. Germline assignment: CDR1 SGHVS and CDR2 FNYEAQ. V gave up 6 bases and J gave up 5 bases, with 13 bases separating them.

This clonotype was picked up a small number of times. This chain connects TRBV25-1 to TRBJ2-5; 13 bases fit TRBD2. The junction had 7 bases not matched to a gene; V was cut back by 5 bases and J by 4 bases. From germline, CDR1 is MGHDK and CDR2 SYGVNS. The CDR3 length is 16 residues. CDR3 residues: CASSSRTSGRGETQYF. DNA for the CDR3: TGTGCCAGCAGTTCCCGGACTAGCGGGAGAGGAGAGACCCAGTACTTC.

This chain links TRBV28 with TRBJ1-1, with 8 nucleotides matching TRBD1. From germline, CDR1 is MDHEN and CDR2 SYDVKM. This CDR3 is 15 amino acids long. J was trimmed by 4 bases and V by 7 bases; bases with no gene match: 11. CDR3 bases: TGTGCCAGCACCCGTTCGGACAGGGAAGTCACTGAAGCTTTCTTT. It encodes CASTRSDREVTEAFF.

This clonotype has a count of ten or more. The chain carries TRBV7-2 and TRBJ2-7; D unresolved. The germline gives CDR1 SGHTA, CDR2 FQGNSA. Trimming cost V 5 bases and J 3 bases, with 20 bases left between them. The CDR3 runs to 16 residues. In nucleotides, the CDR3 is TGTGCCAGCAGCCCCGCTCGGAGCAGCTTCGACTACGAGCAGTACTTC. Amino acid sequence: CASSPARSSFDYEQYF.

There are many counts of this clonotype. V usage is TRBV7-8 and J usage is TRBJ1-1; D is possibly TRBD1 (5 bases). This CDR3 is built from 15 residues. V was trimmed by 2 bases and J by 11 bases, leaving 21 bases between them. Germline V gene data show CDR1 as SGHVS and CDR2 as FQNEAQ. The CDR3 is CASSLSVGRVLSAFF. The CDR3 region has the DNA TGTGCCAGCAGCTTATCTGTCGGCAGGGTGTTATCGGCTTTCTTT.

This clonotype was recorded only once. V usage is TRBV4-1 and J usage is TRBJ2-7; D perhaps matches TRBD2 (5 bases). Looked up from germline, CDR1 is MGHRA and CDR2 is YSYEKL. The CDR3 has 16 residues. The germline V and J ends were trimmed by 0 bases and 2 bases, with 14 bases remaining between them. CDR3 nucleotides: TGCGCCAGCAGCCAAGATCCATTTTTGGGAGCCTACGAGCAGTACTTC. Its protein is CASSQDPFLGAYEQYF.

This clonotype was picked up a small number of times. This chain links TRBV11-2 with TRBJ1-3, with 9 bases fitting TRBD1. Germline CDR1 is SGHAT and CDR2 is FQNNGV. CDR3 length: 16 residues. V lost 5 bases and J lost 0; bases outside the gene matches: 5. Here the CDR3 DNA reads TGTGCCAGCAGCACAGGGGGCCTGGGCTCTGGAAACACCATATATTTT. Translation: CASSTGGLGSGNTIYF.

As DNA, the CDR3 is TGCAGTGCTAGCGGCGGGGATTCAGATACGCAGTATTTT. It encodes CSASGGDSDTQYF. The chain couples TRBV20-1 to TRBJ2-3; D perhaps matches TRBD2 (6 bases). V lost 3 bases to trimming and J lost 4 bases, with 11 bases between them. Germline values: CDR1 DFQATT, CDR2 SNEGSKA (reference sequence). CDR3 length: 13 amino acids.

This clonotype was detected many times. The V call is TRBV7-2, the J call TRBJ2-5; 7 nucleotides align to TRBD2. Trimming at V came to 5 bases and at J to 5 bases, leaving 5 bases not matched to a gene. The length of the CDR3 is 13 residues. Germline values: CDR1 SGHTA, CDR2 FQGNSA. CDR3 sequence reads: CASSPGTMETQYF. DNA for the CDR3: TGTGCCAGCAGCCCCGGGACTATGGAGACCCAGTACTTC.

In this sample, this clonotype turned up a few times. This sequence joins TRBV19 and TRBJ2-6; D gene unclear. V lost 4 bases to trimming and J lost 1 base, with 11 bases between them. The CDR3 has 16 residues. Per the germline V gene, CDR1 is LNHDA and CDR2 is SQIVND (reference sequence). CDR3 residues: CASSKAGVSGANVLTF. The DNA of the CDR3 is TGTGCCAGTAGTAAGGCAGGCGTATCTGGGGCCAACGTCCTGACTTTC.

This clonotype came up a few times. This chain links TRBV25-1 with TRBJ1-1; 9 bases align to TRBD1. The J segment lost 3 bases and the V segment lost 5 bases, leaving 4 bases of the junction unmatched. Germline CDR1 is MGHDK and CDR2 is SYGVNS. This CDR3 has 14 amino acids. The CDR3 nucleotides are TGTGCCAGCAGTCTAACAGGGGGCCACACTGAAGCTTTCTTT. As protein: CASSLTGGHTEAFF.